This T cell receptor (beta chain) was recorded in a study of T cells in Graves' hyperthyroidism and ophthalmopathy. Findings and caveats of the study: Blood also showed most of the thyroid clonotypes that were expanded above 0.001.

Thyroid ultrasound and orbital computed tomography, with clinical symptoms and serum thyroxine and TRAb, informed diagnoses. Amplified TCR beta CDR3 regions came from RNA transcripts. The primer set for the first-round RT-PCR of the TCR CDR3 was HTBI. TCRdb used MiXCR to reprocess the multiplex PCR reads, holding one entry per CDR3 protein. The sample includes 480,000 or so distinct CDR3 sequences, approximately 49% of them seen just once. This clonotype was recorded at least ten times. Its target is unknown. The specimen sequenced was peripheral blood or thyroid tissue (not recorded which). The source of this sequence is an adult woman with Graves' disease, either hyperthyroidism or ophthalmopathy (not recorded which).

The CDR3 is CSARPRHVTLKLAFF. CDR3 in DNA: TGCAGTGCTAGACCCCGACACGTAACACTGAAGCTGGCTTTCTTT. The J gene is TRBJ1-1, the V gene TRBV20-1; D call uncertain. The CDR3 contains 15 residues. V lost 2 bases and J 11 bases, leaving 24 bases between the germline ends. Germline V lookup: CDR1 DFQATT, CDR2 SNEGSKA (reference sequence).